One sample yielded the 27 T cell receptor beta chains listed below, sequenced in a study of T cells after yellow fever vaccination. TCRdb itself ran the 5' RACE reads through MiXCR, one entry per CDR3 protein. The sample yields tens of thousands of distinct CDR3 sequences, approximately 5% seen once. Sequenced material: CD4+ T cells sorted from PBMCs, taken roughly 14 days after the first yellow fever vaccination. The receptors come from a man younger than 35 who received the YFV17D yellow fever vaccine.

There are many counts of this clonotype. This chain connects TRBV20-1 to TRBJ2-5; 13 bases agree with TRBD2. Germline CDR1 DFQATT, CDR2 SNEGSKA (reference sequence). V lost 6 bases and J lost 5; bases outside the gene matches: 12. The CDR3 runs to 16 residues. Here the CDR3 reads CSAHPTSGGSQETQYF. The CDR3 nucleotides are TGCAGTGCCCACCCGACTAGCGGGGGGTCGCAGGAGACCCAGTACTTC.

In this sample, this clonotype turned up many times. The chain uses TRBV20-1 and TRBJ2-5, with TRBD1 identical over 7 bases. After removal of 4 bases from V and 3 bases from J, the junction contained 5 bases not matched to a gene. The germline CDR1 and CDR2 sequences are DFQATT and SNEGSKA (reference sequence). The CDR3 sequence is 13 residues long. In nucleotides, the CDR3 is TGCAGTGCTAAAATCGACAGGGAAGAGACCCAGTACTTC. Translation: CSAKIDREETQYF.

This clonotype was seen repeatedly, ten times or more. The J gene is TRBJ2-3, the V gene TRBV5-1; the D gene is possibly TRBD1 (6 bases). This CDR3 is built from 14 residues. CDR1 SGHRS and CDR2 YFSETQ come from the germline V gene. Trimming left V 5 bases short and J 2 bases short, with 12 bases between. In DNA, the CDR3 is TGCGCCAGCAGACCTGAGGGACACACAGATACGCAGTATTTT. It codes for CASRPEGHTDTQYF.

This clonotype came up many times. The chain employs TRBV7-9 and TRBJ2-7, with 8 bases fitting TRBD2. V was clipped by 5 bases and J by 0 bases; unmatched bases: 9. From germline, CDR1 is SEHNR and CDR2 FQNEAQ (reference sequence). The CDR3 consists of 16 residues. The CDR3 here is CASSRHTSGSSYEQYF. The CDR3 DNA sequence: TGTGCCAGCAGCCGACATACTAGCGGAAGCTCCTACGAGCAGTACTTC. Full variable domain (remainder filled in from reference TRBV7-9 and TRBJ2-7): DTGVSQNPRHKITKRGQNVTFRCDPISEHNRLYWYRQTLGQGPEFLTYFQNEAQLEKSRLLSDRFSAERPKGSFSTLEIQRTEQGDSAMYLCASSRHTSGSSYEQYFGPGTRLTVT.

This clonotype was counted ten times or more. The J gene is TRBJ2-2, the V gene TRBV4-3; D is ambiguous. The germline V gene has CDR1 LGHNA and CDR2 YSLEER. The V and J ends lost 4 bases and 6 bases respectively, with 18 bases between them. The CDR3 loop spans 16 amino acids. The CDR3 coding sequence is TGCGCCAGCAGCCTTGAGAGCCCAAAGGCGGCCGGGGAGCTGTTTTTT. It codes for CASSLESPKAAGELFF.

This clonotype was counted many times. This sequence joins TRBV5-1 and TRBJ1-4; D perhaps matches TRBD1 (5 bases). The CDR3 spans 15 residues. Germline CDR1 is SGHRS and CDR2 is YFSETQ. Between the trimmed V and J ends, which lost 4 bases and 3 bases, there was a span of 13 bases. The CDR3 loop reads CASSGQGQANEKLFF. CDR3 DNA: TGCGCCAGCAGCGGGCAGGGCCAGGCTAATGAAAAACTGTTTTTT. Based on the CDR3 plus reference TRBV5-1 and TRBJ1-4, the full variable domain is KAGVTQTPRYLIKTRGQQVTLSCSPISGHRSVSWYQQTPGQGLQFLFEYFSETQRNKGNFPGRFSGRQFSNSRSEMNVSTLELGDSALYLCASSGQGQANEKLFFGSGTQLSVL.

This clonotype was observed at least ten times. The chain employs TRBV7-2 and TRBJ2-1, with 11 nucleotides matching TRBD2. This CDR3 comprises 16 residues. Germline V gene data show CDR1 as SGHTA and CDR2 as FQGNSA. V lost 5 bases, J lost 6 bases, and 9 bases stayed unmatched. CDR3 nucleotide sequence: TGTGCCAGCAGCCCCCTCCTAGCGGGGGGACTCAATGAGCAGTTCTTC. Translation: CASSPLLAGGLNEQFF.

This clonotype appeared many times. The chain carries TRBV6-6 and TRBJ1-5, with a weak D call TRBD1 (6 bases). Trimming shortened V by 6 bases and J by 5 bases, and 11 bases separated the two germline ends. From germline, CDR1 is MNHNY and CDR2 SVGAGI (reference sequence). The CDR3 sequence is 13 residues long. CDR3 DNA: TGTGCCAGCAGAACAGGGACTCATCAGCCCCAGCATTTT. It codes for CASRTGTHQPQHF.

This clonotype was seen at least ten times. V usage is TRBV4-1 and J usage is TRBJ2-1; tentatively, D is TRBD1 (9 bases). The CDR3 loop spans 19 amino acids. Germline V gene data show CDR1 as MGHRA and CDR2 as YSYEKL. V was shortened by 4 bases and J by 11 bases, with 33 bases between the two germline ends. Written as DNA, the CDR3 is TGCGCCAGCAGCCGGGGACAGGGAGGTGTTCGGGCTAGCGGGCGCCAGCAGTTCTTC. Translation gives CASSRGQGGVRASGRQQFF.

In its sample, this clonotype was seen many times. The chain couples TRBV4-2 to TRBJ1-5; TRBD1 matches 7 bases. Germline V gene sequence: CDR1 LGHNA, CDR2 YNFKEQ. The CDR3 has 13 residues. Trimming took 4 bases from V and 9 from J; bases not matched to a gene: 6. The CDR3 nucleotides are TGTGCCAGCAGCCTCCTTGGACAGGCGCCCCAGCATTTT. It codes for CASSLLGQAPQHF.

This clonotype was seen at least ten times. The V and J genes are TRBV30 and TRBJ2-1; TRBD2 aligns across 10 bases. The junction had 11 bases not matched to a gene; V was cut back by 5 bases and J by 10 bases. Per germline, CDR1 GTSNPN and CDR2 SVGIG (reference sequence). This CDR3 comprises 14 residues. The CDR3 region has the DNA TGTGCCTGGGGAAAGCGGGGGGGCCGGGAGGAGCAGTTCTTC. Amino acids: CAWGKRGGREEQFF.

This clonotype was counted many times. V gene TRBV5-1 combines with J gene TRBJ2-2, with D perhaps assigned TRBD1 or TRBD2 (5 bases each). Germline-derived CDR1 and CDR2 are SGHRS and YFSETQ. The CDR3 runs 14 residues. Trimming removed 2 bases at V and 3 bases at J, with 8 bases between. DNA for the CDR3: TGCGCCAGCAGCTTCGAGGGGCACACCGGGGAGCTGTTTTTT. Its protein is CASSFEGHTGELFF.

This clonotype showed up many times. The chain has TRBV6-2 or TRBV6-3 and TRBJ2-5; 8 bases align to TRBD1. CDR3 length: 13 amino acids. Germline V gene data show CDR1 as MNHEY and CDR2 as SVGEGT. V was pared by 5 bases and J by 4 bases, with 3 bases of the junction left unmatched. CDR3 amino acids: CASSGQGSETQYF. CDR3 nucleotide sequence: TGTGCCAGCAGTGGACAGGGTTCAGAGACCCAGTACTTC.

Ten or more counts support this clonotype. The chain recombines TRBV7-2 with TRBJ2-7, with D unresolved. Germline V gene sequence: CDR1 SGHTA, CDR2 FQGNSA. CDR3 size: 14 residues. Trimming removed 3 bases at V and 6 bases at J, with 15 bases between. CDR3 DNA sequence: TGTGCCAGCAGCTTTGACCCCCAATCGGGCGAGCAGTACTTC. Amino acids: CASSFDPQSGEQYF.

This clonotype was detected ten times or more. The chain carries TRBV15 and TRBJ2-7; 7 nucleotides line up with TRBD1. Germline loops: CDR1 LNHNV, CDR2 YYDKDF (reference sequence). Losses at the gene ends were 3 bases for V and 2 bases for J; bases not matched to a gene: 4. The CDR3 is 14 amino acids. The CDR3 region has the DNA TGTGCCACCAGCAGGGGCACAGGGGCCTACGAGCAGTACTTC. Translated, it gives CATSRGTGAYEQYF.

This clonotype was recorded many times. The chain combines TRBV5-1 with TRBJ1-2; D ambiguous. Between the trimmed V and J ends, which lost 0 bases and 4 bases, there was a span of 10 bases. The CDR3 runs to 14 residues. Germline V gene lookup returns CDR1 SGHRS and CDR2 YFSETQ. The CDR3 nucleotides are TGCGCCAGCAGCTTGGGAGGCAGACTCTATGGCTACACCTTC. Translated, it gives CASSLGGRLYGYTF. Full variable domain (remainder filled in from reference TRBV5-1 and TRBJ1-2): KAGVTQTPRYLIKTRGQQVTLSCSPISGHRSVSWYQQTPGQGLQFLFEYFSETQRNKGNFPGRFSGRQFSNSRSEMNVSTLELGDSALYLCASSLGGRLYGYTFGSGTRLTVV.

This clonotype came up many times. This chain connects TRBV5-1 to TRBJ1-6, with 7 bases lining up with TRBD1. Germline trimming cut 5 bases from V and 9 bases from J; bases unmatched to any gene: 11. Germline values: CDR1 SGHRS, CDR2 YFSETQ. This CDR3 has 15 amino acids. The CDR3 DNA sequence: TGCGCCAGCAGAGAGCCAGGGGGTTTTACTTCACCCCTCCACTTT. This codes for CASREPGGFTSPLHF. The full variable domain, completed using reference TRBV5-1 and TRBJ1-6, is KAGVTQTPRYLIKTRGQQVTLSCSPISGHRSVSWYQQTPGQGLQFLFEYFSETQRNKGNFPGRFSGRQFSNSRSEMNVSTLELGDSALYLCASREPGGFTSPLHFGNGTRLTVT.

This clonotype occurred many times. V usage is TRBV27 and J usage is TRBJ1-6, with 8 bases fitting TRBD1. This CDR3 spans 14 amino acids. After removal of 2 bases from V and 7 bases from J, the junction contained 1 base not matched to a gene. The V gene's germline CDR1 is MNHEY and CDR2 SMNVEV (reference sequence). The CDR3 spells CASSLGTGNSPLHF. The CDR3 DNA reads TGTGCCAGCAGTTTAGGGACAGGAAATTCACCCCTCCACTTT.

This clonotype was detected many times. V and J are TRBV5-1 and TRBJ2-5; no definite D call. Germline CDR1 SGHRS, CDR2 YFSETQ. Trimming pared 2 bases from V and 5 bases from J, leaving 10 bases between. The CDR3 length is 13 residues. The CDR3 here is CASSFGLGETQYF. For the CDR3, the DNA is TGCGCCAGCAGCTTCGGGCTCGGGGAGACCCAGTACTTC.

The sample holds many counts of this clonotype. The rearrangement joins TRBV11-2 to TRBJ2-1; 10 positions match TRBD2. The V gene end was trimmed by 0 bases and the J gene end by 6 bases; junction bases not matched to a gene: 11. This CDR3 spans 18 amino acids. Germline CDR1 is SGHAT and CDR2 is FQNNGV. CDR3 nucleotides: TGTGCCAGCAGCTTAGATCAGGGAGGGACTAGCGCGGGCAATGAGCAGTTCTTC. Translation gives CASSLDQGGTSAGNEQFF.

Details on this clonotype: This could be a read error, since a much larger clone is one nucleotide away. The V call is TRBV18, the J call TRBJ2-3, with D possibly matching TRBD2 (5 bases). Germline lookup yields CDR1 KGHSH and CDR2 LQKENI. There are 15 residues in the CDR3. Between the trimmed V and J ends, which lost 4 bases and 0 bases, there was a span of 11 bases. The CDR3, as DNA: TGTGCCAGCTCACATCAGGAGGAAAGCACAGATACGCAGTATTTT. It encodes CASSHQEESTDTQYF.

This clonotype was seen at least ten times. CDR3 sequence: CASSFNGLAEQYF. In DNA, the CDR3 is TGTGCCAGCAGTTTTAACGGCCTCGCCGAGCAGTACTTC. V and J are TRBV12-3 or TRBV12-4 and TRBJ2-7, with D unresolved. The CDR3 is made up of 13 amino acids. The germline V and J ends were trimmed by 3 bases and 6 bases, with 12 bases remaining between them.

This clonotype was recorded many times. This chain uses TRBV9 with TRBJ1-2; possibly TRBD1 for D (5 bases). CDR3 length: 13 amino acids. V lost 3 bases, J lost 4 bases, and 10 bases lay in between. The germline gives CDR1 SGDLS, CDR2 YYNGEE. The CDR3 here is CASSAAGTYGYTF. CDR3 sequence (DNA): TGTGCCAGCAGCGCGGCGGGGACCTATGGCTACACCTTC.

This clonotype showed up many times. In DNA, the CDR3 is TGTGCCATCAGTGAGGGCGGAGGGATAGCTGGGGCCAACGTCCTGACTTTC. It translates to CAISEGGGIAGANVLTF. J is TRBJ2-6 and V is TRBV10-3; D is perhaps TRBD2 (6 bases). The CDR3 is 17 amino acids. V lost 2 bases and J lost 2, with 13 bases in between. Germline V gene lookup returns CDR1 ENHRY and CDR2 SYGVKD.

There are many counts of this clonotype. The gene calls are TRBV12-3 or TRBV12-4 and TRBJ2-4, with D uncertain. This CDR3 is built from 15 residues. V lost 3 bases to trimming and J lost 0 bases, with 9 bases between them. The CDR3 coding sequence is TGTGCCAGCAGTTTGCGAGCCCTAGCCAAAAACATTCAGTACTTC. Amino acids: CASSLRALAKNIQYF.

This clonotype has at least ten counts. This chain links TRBV20-1 with TRBJ1-4, with TRBD1 matching over 8 bases. Germline loops: CDR1 DFQATT, CDR2 SNEGSKA (reference sequence). The CDR3 consists of 16 residues. V shed 1 base, J shed 6 bases, and the junction held 10 bases outside the gene matches. The CDR3 here is CSARGRQGSYDEKLFF. The CDR3 bases are TGCAGTGCTAGAGGGCGACAGGGGAGTTACGATGAAAAACTGTTTTTT.

A single count supports this clonotype. This may stem from a read error, because a much larger clone lies one nucleotide away. The chain has TRBV3-1 and TRBJ1-5; D is undetermined. V lost 4 bases and J 2 bases, leaving 9 bases between the germline ends. The CDR3 consists of 14 residues. Germline CDR1 LGHDT, CDR2 YNNKEL (reference sequence). The DNA of the CDR3 is TGTGCCAGCAGCCCGTATGCAGGCAATCAGCCCCAGCATTTT. This translates into CASSPYAGNQPQHF. Full variable domain (remainder filled in from reference TRBV3-1 and TRBJ1-5): DTAVSQTPKYLVTQMGNDKSIKCEQNLGHDTMYWYKQDSKKFLKIMFSYNNKELIINETVPNRFSPKSPDKAHLNLHINSLELGDSAVYFCASSPYAGNQPQHFGDGTRLSIL.